This TCR beta chain came from a study of OX40 agonist ivuxolimab in advanced cancers. Study-level information: Males comprised around 80% of the group, whose mean age was roughly 64 years (range 23 to 79).

The data were produced by immunoSEQ multiplex PCR, yet TCRdb's version contains in-frame clones alone and is incomplete. The sample consists of more than 45,000 clones, approximately 84% of them appearing once. Study-wide points: Both CD4+ and CD8+ T cell populations in blood had undergone clonal expansion by week 6 at 0.1 to 3.0 mg/kg.

This clone is medium-sized by share. Its antigen is unidentified. The source material was CD4+ or CD8+ T cells sorted from blood, sampled in a trial of the OX40 agonist ivuxolimab. This sequence was found in an adult with an advanced solid tumor such as melanoma, head and neck, liver or kidney cancer.

CDR3 sequence (DNA): TGTGCCAGCAGCTTAGGGGCCACAGATACGCAGTATTTT. Translated: CASSLGATDTQYF. The chain employs TRBV11-3 and TRBJ2-3; D call uncertain. The germline V gene encodes CDR1 SGHNT and CDR2 YENEEA. The V end was cut by 1 base, the J end by 2 bases, with 4 bases between. This CDR3 is 13 amino acids long.